These 5 T cell receptor beta chains share one sample of origin, sequenced in a study of response to subunit inactivated influenza vaccine. Each CDR3 protein is one row after TCRdb ran MiXCR on the RT-PCR reads. Of 150,000 to 200,000 distinct CDR3 sequences in the sample, about a tenth were seen once. The starting material was non-naive T cells sorted from PBMCs, obtained about 40 days after vaccination. These receptors were taken from a man aged 50 or older who received an inactivated influenza vaccine.

Of note for this clonotype: Just one base apart from a much larger clone, this may be a read error. The rearrangement links TRBV3-1 to TRBJ2-1; no definite D call. Trimming stripped 4 bases from V and 10 bases from J, with 14 bases between. In germline, CDR1 is LGHDT, CDR2 YNNKEL (reference sequence). This CDR3 region has 13 residues. CDR3 bases: TGTGCCAGCAGCCCGGCAGGCCTCAGCGAGCAGTTCTTC. Amino acid sequence: CASSPAGLSEQFF.

This clonotype was counted only a few times. This chain joins TRBV7-2 and TRBJ2-2; D call uncertain. CDR3 length: 13 amino acids. V lost 1 base and J lost 6, with 6 bases in between. The germline gives CDR1 SGHTA, CDR2 FQGNSA. Here the CDR3 reads CASSLVVAGELFF. In DNA, the CDR3 is TGTGCCAGCAGCTTAGTTGTCGCCGGGGAGCTGTTTTTT.

In this sample, this clonotype turned up a few times. The rearrangement links TRBV11-2 to TRBJ1-1; D is unresolved. With 6 bases removed from V and 1 base from J, the gap between germline ends came to 9 bases. Germline V CDR1 and CDR2: SGHAT, FQNNGV. The CDR3 runs 13 residues. The CDR3 bases are TGTGCCAGCAGGATAGGATGGAACACTGAAGCTTTCTTT. This sequence encodes CASRIGWNTEAFF.

This clonotype has only a few counts. V is TRBV20-1 and J is TRBJ2-3, with 13 bases lining up with TRBD2. This CDR3 comprises 15 residues. The V gene's germline CDR1 is DFQATT and CDR2 SNEGSKA (reference sequence). The V gene end was trimmed by 3 bases and the J gene end by 5 bases; junction bases not matched to a gene: 5. The CDR3 nucleotides are TGCAGTGCTAGGAAAACTAGCGGGAGGGGAGATACGCAGTATTTT. This codes for CSARKTSGRGDTQYF.

This clonotype was detected only a few times. The genes are TRBV3-1 and TRBJ2-2, with 9 bases that match TRBD2. The CDR3 covers 19 residues. The V and J ends lost 0 bases and 4 bases, in that order; junction bases with no gene match: 12. From germline, CDR1 is LGHDT and CDR2 YNNKEL (reference sequence). The CDR3 region is CASSQERSGRLRSTGELFF. For the CDR3, the DNA is TGTGCCAGCAGCCAAGAACGTAGCGGGAGATTAAGGAGCACCGGGGAGCTGTTTTTT.